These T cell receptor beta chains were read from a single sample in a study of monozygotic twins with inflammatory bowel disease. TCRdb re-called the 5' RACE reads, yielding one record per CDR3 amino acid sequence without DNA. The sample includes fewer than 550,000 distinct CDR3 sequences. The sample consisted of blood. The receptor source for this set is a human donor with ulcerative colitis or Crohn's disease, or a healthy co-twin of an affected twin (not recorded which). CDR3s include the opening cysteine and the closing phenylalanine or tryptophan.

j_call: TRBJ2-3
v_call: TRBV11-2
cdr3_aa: CASSSGLALTDTQYF

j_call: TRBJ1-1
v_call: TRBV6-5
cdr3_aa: CASRTGLNEAFF

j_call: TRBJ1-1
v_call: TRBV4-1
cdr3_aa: CASSQRQQGMGNTEAFF

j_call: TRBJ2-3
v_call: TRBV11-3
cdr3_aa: CASSPRSYTDTQYF

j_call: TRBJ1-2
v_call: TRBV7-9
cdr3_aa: CASSLSWSDNYGYTF

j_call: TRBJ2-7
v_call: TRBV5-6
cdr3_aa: CASSLLSGNYEQYF

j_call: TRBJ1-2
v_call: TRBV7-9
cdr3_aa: CASTQGAYGYTF

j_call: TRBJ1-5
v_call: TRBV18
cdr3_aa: CASSPSRGDQPQHF

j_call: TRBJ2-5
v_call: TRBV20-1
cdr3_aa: CSATKTGGGETQYF

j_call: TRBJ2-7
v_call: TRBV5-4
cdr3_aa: CASSPGGGSSYEQYF

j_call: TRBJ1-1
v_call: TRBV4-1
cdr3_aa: CASSQEEGITEAFF

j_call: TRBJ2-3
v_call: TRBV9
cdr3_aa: CASSGLAGITDTQYF

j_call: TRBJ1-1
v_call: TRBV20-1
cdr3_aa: CSASERLNTEAFF

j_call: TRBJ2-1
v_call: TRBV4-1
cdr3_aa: CASSQANNEQYF

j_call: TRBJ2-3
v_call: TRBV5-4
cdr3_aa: CASHYHRAWDTETDTQYF

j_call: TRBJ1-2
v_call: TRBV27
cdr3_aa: CASSLLSGGNYGYTF

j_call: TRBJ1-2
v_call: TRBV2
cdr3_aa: CASKPQISNYGYTF

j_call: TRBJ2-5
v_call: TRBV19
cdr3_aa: CASSAEGRGTQYF

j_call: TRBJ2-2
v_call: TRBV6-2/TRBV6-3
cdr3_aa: CATLLAGAAGELFF

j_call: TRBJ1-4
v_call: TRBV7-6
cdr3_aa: CASSLAKRGGGEKLFF

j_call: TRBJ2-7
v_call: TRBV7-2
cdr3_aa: CASSPRLRPYEQYF

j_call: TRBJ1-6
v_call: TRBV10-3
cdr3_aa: CAISESIGANSPLHF

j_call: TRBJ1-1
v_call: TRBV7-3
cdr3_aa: CASSPGGERLEAFF

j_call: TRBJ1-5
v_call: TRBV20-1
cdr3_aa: CSARGSGTGDNQPQHF

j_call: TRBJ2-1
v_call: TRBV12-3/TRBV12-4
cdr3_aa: CASSSTNNQQLF

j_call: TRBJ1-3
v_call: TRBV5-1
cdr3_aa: CASSLHGTVNTGNTIYF

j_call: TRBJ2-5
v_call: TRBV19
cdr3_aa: CASSTSGGAGRETQYF

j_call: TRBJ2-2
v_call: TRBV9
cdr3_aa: CASGVGPTGELFF

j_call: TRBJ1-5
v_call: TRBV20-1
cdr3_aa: CSARTGRGNQPQHF

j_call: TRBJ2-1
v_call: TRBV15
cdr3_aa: CATSREREGYNEQFF

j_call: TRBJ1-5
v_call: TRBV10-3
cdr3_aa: CAISDGSNQPQHF

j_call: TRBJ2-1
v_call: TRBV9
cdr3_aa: CASSSRGGDLGDEQFF

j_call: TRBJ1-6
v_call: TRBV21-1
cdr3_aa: CASSKVRAGNNSPLHF

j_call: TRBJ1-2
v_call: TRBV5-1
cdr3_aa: CASSSVPGIGHGYTF

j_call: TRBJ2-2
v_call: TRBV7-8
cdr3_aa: CASSLLPGLAGGTGELFF

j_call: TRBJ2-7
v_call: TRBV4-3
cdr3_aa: CASSQGLAGGDEQYF

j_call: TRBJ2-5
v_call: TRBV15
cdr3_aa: CAVPVDGETQYF

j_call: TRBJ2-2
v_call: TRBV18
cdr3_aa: CASSRDETPSGELFF

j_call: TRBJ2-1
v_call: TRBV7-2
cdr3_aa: CASSLRALSSYNEQFF

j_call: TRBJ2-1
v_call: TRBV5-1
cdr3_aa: CASSSGQGTGHNEQFF

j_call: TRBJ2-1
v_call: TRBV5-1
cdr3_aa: CASSFGAGGSANNEQFF

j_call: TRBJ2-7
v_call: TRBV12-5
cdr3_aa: CASGLGGTDVQYF

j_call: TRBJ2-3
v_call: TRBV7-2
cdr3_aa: CARGLSTDTQYF

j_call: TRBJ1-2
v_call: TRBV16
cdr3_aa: CASSPYGEFYGYTF

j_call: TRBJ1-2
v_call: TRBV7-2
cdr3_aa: CASSLVGAGADYGYTF

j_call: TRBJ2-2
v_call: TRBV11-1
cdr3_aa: CASSLGQSDTGELFF

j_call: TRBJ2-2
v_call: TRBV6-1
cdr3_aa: CASSARGGGTGELFF

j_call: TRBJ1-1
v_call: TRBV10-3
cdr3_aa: CAISESLGRNTEAFF

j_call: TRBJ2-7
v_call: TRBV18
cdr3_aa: CASSPTGTGGYEQYF

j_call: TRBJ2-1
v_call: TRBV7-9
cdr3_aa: CASSQAGQGGFF

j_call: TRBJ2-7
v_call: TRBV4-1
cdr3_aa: CASSQDLRGASYEQYF